This T cell receptor beta chain was documented in a study of PD-1 blockade in classical Hodgkin lymphoma. Study results and caveats: Repertoire difference causes, possibly disease activity or prior therapy, remain undefined. By C4D1, diversity of CD4+ TCRs had risen significantly, whereas that of CD8+ TCRs had not. Patients starting nivolumab less than 1 year after ASCT had lower diversity and were excluded from later analyses.

On this clone itself: Its antigen is unidentified.

Some clones are missing from TCRdb's copy, which holds only in-frame ones; the method was immunoSEQ multiplex PCR. The sample holds 20,000 to 25,000 clones, roughly 76% seen once. Time point described: cycle 4 day 1 (C4D1), after more than 5 weeks of nivolumab. Each and every patient relapsed after autologous stem cell transplantation, and patients got differing brentuximab vedotin exposure. The authors purified CD4+ T cells from thawed PBMCs by magnetic negative selection. Patients' outcomes at their best amounted to complete response, partial response or progressive disease. This CDR3 is built from 17 residues. Germline V lookup: CDR1 KGHSH, CDR2 LQKENI. With V trimmed by 2 bases and J by 2 bases, 8 bases remained unmatched.

The starting material was CD4+ T cells from blood, obtained before the fourth cycle of nivolumab. The clonotype was recovered from a human donor with classical Hodgkin lymphoma. The gene calls are TRBV18 and TRBJ2-1, with 8 bases fitting TRBD1. The CDR3 DNA is TGTGCCAGCTCACCAAACGTGGTGACAGGGGCCTACAATGAGCAGTTCTTC. Protein sequence: CASSPNVVTGAYNEQFF.